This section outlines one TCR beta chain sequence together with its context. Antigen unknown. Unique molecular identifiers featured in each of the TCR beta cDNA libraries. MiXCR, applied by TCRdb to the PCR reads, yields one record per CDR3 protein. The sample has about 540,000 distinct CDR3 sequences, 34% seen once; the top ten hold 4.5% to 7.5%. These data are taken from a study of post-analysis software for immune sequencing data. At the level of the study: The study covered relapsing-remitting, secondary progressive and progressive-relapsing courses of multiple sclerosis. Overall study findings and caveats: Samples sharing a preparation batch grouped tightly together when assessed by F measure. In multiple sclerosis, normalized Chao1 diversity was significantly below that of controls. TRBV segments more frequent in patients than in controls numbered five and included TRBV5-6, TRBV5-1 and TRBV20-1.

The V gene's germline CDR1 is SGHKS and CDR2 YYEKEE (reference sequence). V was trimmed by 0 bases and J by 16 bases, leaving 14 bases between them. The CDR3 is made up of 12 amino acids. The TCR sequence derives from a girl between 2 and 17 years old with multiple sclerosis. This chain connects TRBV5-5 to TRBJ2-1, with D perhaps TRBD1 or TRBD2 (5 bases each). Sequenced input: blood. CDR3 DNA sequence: TGTGCCAGCAGCTTGGCGGGACCCCAGACCTTCTTC. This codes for CASSLAGPQTFF.